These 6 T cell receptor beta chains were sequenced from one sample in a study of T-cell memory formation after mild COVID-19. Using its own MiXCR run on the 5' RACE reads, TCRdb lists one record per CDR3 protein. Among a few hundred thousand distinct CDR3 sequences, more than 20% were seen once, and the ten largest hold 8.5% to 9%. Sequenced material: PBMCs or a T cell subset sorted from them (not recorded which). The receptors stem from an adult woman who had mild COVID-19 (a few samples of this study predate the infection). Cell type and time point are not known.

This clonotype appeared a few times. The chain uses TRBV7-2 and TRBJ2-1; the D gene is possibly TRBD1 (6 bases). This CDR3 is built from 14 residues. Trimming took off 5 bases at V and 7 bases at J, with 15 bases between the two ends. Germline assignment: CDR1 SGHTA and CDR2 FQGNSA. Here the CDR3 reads CASSPRDNRNEQFF. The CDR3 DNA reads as TGTGCCAGCAGCCCCCGGGACAATCGGAATGAGCAGTTCTTC.

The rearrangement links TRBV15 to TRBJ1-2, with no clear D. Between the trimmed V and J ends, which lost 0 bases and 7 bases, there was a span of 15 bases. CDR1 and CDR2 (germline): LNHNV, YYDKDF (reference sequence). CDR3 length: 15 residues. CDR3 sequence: CATSRDLEIGVGYTF. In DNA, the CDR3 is TGTGCCACCAGCAGAGATCTCGAAATCGGGGTTGGCTACACCTTC.

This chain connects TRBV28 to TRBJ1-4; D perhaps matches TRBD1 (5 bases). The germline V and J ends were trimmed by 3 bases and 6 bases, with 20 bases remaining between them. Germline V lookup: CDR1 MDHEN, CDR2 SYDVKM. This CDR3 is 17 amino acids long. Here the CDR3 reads CASSFPFLGRVHEKLFF. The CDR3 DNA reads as TGTGCCAGCAGTTTTCCTTTCCTTGGCAGGGTTCATGAAAAACTGTTTTTT.

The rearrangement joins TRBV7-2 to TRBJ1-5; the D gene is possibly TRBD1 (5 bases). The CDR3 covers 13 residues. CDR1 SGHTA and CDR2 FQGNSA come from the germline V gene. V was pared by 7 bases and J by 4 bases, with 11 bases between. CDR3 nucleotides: TGTGCCAGCACCAGACAGTTTAATCAGCCCCAGCATTTT. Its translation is CASTRQFNQPQHF.

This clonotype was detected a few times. In DNA, the CDR3 is TGTGCCAGCAGTTCAATATTGCGCTCTGGAAACACCATATATTTT. It specifies CASSSILRSGNTIYF. This rearrangement joins TRBV12-3 or TRBV12-4 to TRBJ1-3; D is undetermined. The CDR3 extends over 15 amino acids. Trimming removed 4 bases at V and 0 bases at J, with 10 bases between.

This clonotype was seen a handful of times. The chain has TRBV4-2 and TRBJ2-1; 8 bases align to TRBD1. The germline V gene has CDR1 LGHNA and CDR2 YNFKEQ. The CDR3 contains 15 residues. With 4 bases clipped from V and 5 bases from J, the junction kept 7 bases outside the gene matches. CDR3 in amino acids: CASSRDRGLHNEQFF. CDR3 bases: TGTGCCAGCAGCCGAGACAGGGGACTGCACAATGAGCAGTTCTTC.